These T cell receptor beta chains were read from a single sample in a study of blood T cells in healthy people across ages. TCRdb passed the 5' RACE reads through MiXCR, listing each CDR3 protein once. The data hold 600,000 or so distinct CDR3 sequences, with approximately 30% observed a single time. Sample: blood. Every receptor here comes from a woman aged 80 or over in good health. CDR3s leave out the opening cysteine and the closing phenylalanine or tryptophan.

J gene	V gene	CDR3 protein
TRBJ1-1	TRBV5-1	ASSLGQGVWNTEAF
TRBJ1-6	TRBV27	ASSLTWNSPLH
TRBJ1-5	TRBV2	ASGSGSRGNQPQH
TRBJ1-6	TRBV12-3/TRBV12-4	ASSRLQGNSPSSYNSPLH
TRBJ2-2	TRBV2	ASRRTPSGGAVPGELF
TRBJ1-6	TRBV7-2	VSRAGQVVSYNSPLH
TRBJ1-2	TRBV6-5	ASSYSPDRLYGYT
TRBJ2-7	TRBV7-9	ASSRPGGTAYEQY
TRBJ1-2	TRBV14	ASSQLTGTGVGYT
TRBJ1-5	TRBV6-1	ASSDFKMNQPQH
TRBJ2-1	TRBV7-8	ASSSRDLYNEQF
TRBJ2-7	TRBV28	ASSSDRGGTYEQY
TRBJ1-2	TRBV4-3	ASCQDPGQDFYGYT
TRBJ2-7	TRBV4-2	ASSRASGTYEQY
TRBJ2-5	TRBV27	ASGGLAGGEETQY
TRBJ1-2	TRBV9	ASSEGDAKGGYT
TRBJ1-2	TRBV10-3	AISAGRVSYGYT
TRBJ1-5	TRBV6-2/TRBV6-3	ANTDGADQPQH
TRBJ1-2	TRBV4-2	ASSQEGDYGYT
TRBJ1-5	TRBV2	ASIEGGRDGNQPQH